The 28 T cell receptor beta chains below all came from one sample that was sequenced in a study of T cell repertoires in cytomegalovirus infection. TCRdb processed the reads anew with MiXCR; each CDR3 protein has one entry. The data show around 110,000 distinct CDR3 sequences, over 9% seen once. The antigens of these receptors remain unknown. The sample taken for sequencing was PBMCs, sequenced either directly or after in vitro stimulation (not recorded which). Receptor source: a human donor in good health (CMV status not recorded). Some clones in this sample may be carry-over from other donors' samples.

The chain links TRBV6-2 or TRBV6-3 to TRBJ2-1; 9 bases match TRBD2. This CDR3 region has 15 residues. V was clipped by 6 bases and J by 6 bases; unmatched bases: 9. From germline, CDR1 is MNHEY and CDR2 SVGEGT. The CDR3 nucleotides read TGTGCCAGCAGCCCGATAGCGGGAGCGCGCAATGAGCAGTTCTTC. Protein product: CASSPIAGARNEQFF.

This clonotype was seen many times. The chain joins TRBV12-3 or TRBV12-4 to TRBJ2-3; TRBD2 aligns across 10 bases. The CDR3 covers 16 residues. With V trimmed by 2 bases and J by 3 bases, 5 bases remained unmatched. CDR3 loop: CASSLRSGRVTDTQYF. DNA of the CDR3: TGTGCCAGCAGTTTACGGAGCGGGAGGGTGACAGATACGCAGTATTTT.

This clonotype was observed many times. V gene TRBV7-2 combines with J gene TRBJ2-3; 7 nucleotides line up with TRBD2. V trimming: 1 base; J trimming: 1 base; junction bases outside the gene matches: 5. Per germline, CDR1 SGHTA and CDR2 FQGNSA. The CDR3 consists of 16 residues. CDR3 sequence reads: CASSLGAGVGTDTQYF. CDR3 nucleotide sequence: TGTGCCAGCAGCTTAGGGGCGGGAGTCGGCACAGATACGCAGTATTTT.

This rearrangement joins TRBV19 to TRBJ2-3, with D perhaps assigned TRBD1 or TRBD2 (5 bases each). Germline assignment: CDR1 LNHDA and CDR2 SQIVND (reference sequence). The CDR3 has 16 residues. V was trimmed by 0 bases and J by 1 base, leaving 11 bases between them. The CDR3: CASSIEGVPGTDTQYF. The CDR3 nucleotides read TGTGCCAGTAGTATAGAGGGGGTACCTGGCACAGATACGCAGTATTTT.

Remarks on this clonotype: This sequence may be a read error, since a much larger clone differs from it by one base. The V and J genes are TRBV6-2 or TRBV6-3 and TRBJ1-1; TRBD1 matches at 8 bases. Germline loops: CDR1 MNHEY, CDR2 SVGEGT. The CDR3 contains 15 residues. CDR3 sequence (DNA): TGTGCCGGCAGTTACTCCGGCCAGGGGGCCACTGAAGCTTTCTTT. The encoded protein is CAGSYSGQGATEAFF.

In this sample, this clonotype turned up many times. This chain links TRBV7-8 with TRBJ2-7; TRBD1 aligns across 9 bases. V shed 0 bases, J shed 5 bases, and the junction held 8 bases outside the gene matches. Germline V gene sequence: CDR1 SGHVS, CDR2 FQNEAQ. The CDR3 is 16 amino acids. The CDR3 loop reads CASSLAGGTGQNEQYF. The DNA of the CDR3 is TGTGCCAGCAGCTTAGCGGGGGGGACAGGGCAGAACGAGCAGTACTTC.

This clonotype was observed at least ten times. The rearrangement links TRBV27 to TRBJ1-1; D not resolved. V was shortened by 4 bases and J by 5 bases, with 14 bases between the two germline ends. Germline values: CDR1 MNHEY, CDR2 SMNVEV (reference sequence). The CDR3 is 14 amino acids. CDR3 in DNA: TGTGCCAGCAGTTCCGGTTCAGTGAGGACTGAAGCTTTCTTT. It translates to CASSSGSVRTEAFF.

Ten or more counts support this clonotype. CDR3 loop: CASSLMAGRGDTQYF. The CDR3 DNA follows: TGTGCCAGCAGCTTAATGGCGGGGAGGGGAGATACGCAGTATTTT. V is TRBV7-2 and J is TRBJ2-3; the match to TRBD2 covers 7 bases. The J segment lost 5 bases and the V segment lost 2 bases, leaving 7 bases of the junction unmatched. The CDR3 sequence is 15 residues long. CDR1 SGHTA and CDR2 FQGNSA come from the germline V gene.

The chain has TRBV7-3 and TRBJ2-7; D uncertain. Deletions cut 1 base from V and 6 bases from J, with 13 bases between. Germline V gene lookup returns CDR1 SGHTA and CDR2 FQGTGA. The CDR3 sequence is 14 residues long. The chain's CDR3 is CASSLNGYSGEQYF. The CDR3 DNA reads TGTGCCAGCAGCTTAAACGGCTACTCTGGCGAGCAGTACTTC.

This clonotype has a handful of counts. V gene TRBV6-4 combines with J gene TRBJ2-2; D remains unclear. This CDR3 has 13 amino acids. Germline loops: CDR1 MRHNA, CDR2 SNTAGT. V was trimmed by 5 bases and J by 4 bases, leaving 8 bases between them. The CDR3 DNA reads TGTGCCAGCAGTCACACGATCACCGGGGAGCTGTTTTTT. The encoded protein is CASSHTITGELFF.

This clonotype was detected many times. V gene TRBV7-2 combines with J gene TRBJ2-5, with D perhaps TRBD2 (6 bases). The V and J ends lost 5 bases and 3 bases respectively, with 19 bases between them. The germline CDR1 and CDR2 sequences are SGHTA and FQGNSA. The CDR3 has 16 amino acids. The CDR3 loop is CASSPPNAGSKETQYF. CDR3 DNA sequence: TGTGCCAGCAGCCCACCCAACGCCGGGAGTAAAGAGACCCAGTACTTC. Using reference TRBV7-2 and TRBJ2-5 for the parts outside the CDR3, the full variable domain is GAGVSQSPSNKVTEKGKDVELRCDPISGHTALYWYRQSLGQGLEFLIYFQGNSAPDKSGLPSDRFSAERTGGSVSTLTIQRTQQEDSAVYLCASSPPNAGSKETQYFGPGTRLLVL.

Only a few counts were recorded for this clonotype. This chain connects TRBV19 to TRBJ2-3; D gene uncertain. CDR3 size: 13 residues. Germline CDR1 is LNHDA and CDR2 is SQIVND (reference sequence). V was trimmed by 6 bases and J by 1 base, leaving 8 bases between them. For the CDR3, the DNA is TGTGCCAGTAGCGGACGCGGCACAGATACGCAGTATTTT. Amino acid sequence: CASSGRGTDTQYF.

This clonotype has a count of ten or more. The chain carries TRBV4-1 and TRBJ2-7; 8 nucleotides match TRBD2. The CDR3 is 16 residues long. In germline, CDR1 is MGHRA, CDR2 YSYEKL. With V trimmed by 1 base and J by 0 bases, 5 bases remained unmatched. This chain's CDR3 is CASSQVVAGTSYEQYF. CDR3 bases: TGCGCCAGCAGCCAAGTGGTAGCGGGGACCTCCTACGAGCAGTACTTC.

This chain connects TRBV15 to TRBJ2-7, with D possibly being TRBD1 (6 bases). Germline V CDR1 and CDR2: LNHNV, YYDKDF (reference sequence). The ends were cut back, 1 base at V and 3 bases at J, with 10 bases in the middle. CDR3 length: 14 residues. The CDR3 spells CATSRVEGVYEQYV. The CDR3 region has the DNA TGTGCCACCAGCAGAGTAGAGGGGGTCTACGAGCAGTACGTC.

This clonotype has a count of ten or more. The chain has TRBV12-3 or TRBV12-4 and TRBJ2-1; 9 bases map to TRBD2. Trimming at V came to 6 bases and at J to 8 bases, leaving 11 bases not matched to a gene. The CDR3 totals 15 residues. CDR3 in DNA: TGTGCCAGCAGGGGTTATTTGCGGGAGGGCCATGAGCAGTTCTTC. As protein: CASRGYLREGHEQFF.

The chain carries TRBV28 and TRBJ1-2; D is undetermined. Germline assignment: CDR1 MDHEN and CDR2 SYDVKM. V was trimmed by 2 bases and J by 3 bases, leaving 7 bases between them. This CDR3 has 13 residues. The CDR3 sequence: CASSLGTDYGYTF. CDR3 coding DNA: TGTGCCAGCAGTTTAGGCACGGACTATGGCTACACCTTC.

This clonotype was counted ten times or more. The chain joins TRBV6-5 to TRBJ2-5, with 7 bases that match TRBD1. Germline V gene data show CDR1 as MNHEY and CDR2 as SVGAGI. J was trimmed by 4 bases and V by 0 bases; bases with no gene match: 8. The CDR3 extends over 16 amino acids. The CDR3 protein is CASSYSRQGLGETQYF. For the CDR3, the DNA is TGTGCCAGCAGTTACTCGAGACAGGGATTGGGAGAGACCCAGTACTTC.

Many counts were recorded for this clonotype. The CDR3: CASSASNGANTGELFF. CDR3 in DNA: TGTGCCAGCAGCGCGTCGAACGGGGCCAACACCGGGGAGCTGTTTTTT. V is TRBV4-2 and J is TRBJ2-2; D may match TRBD1 or TRBD2 (5 bases each). Trimming took off 5 bases at V and 2 bases at J, with 15 bases between the two ends. This CDR3 is built from 16 residues. The germline CDR1 and CDR2 sequences are LGHNA and YNFKEQ.

The rearrangement joins TRBV6-2 or TRBV6-3 to TRBJ2-3; 7 nucleotides agree with TRBD2. Germline V lookup: CDR1 MNHEY, CDR2 SVGEGT. With V trimmed by 4 bases and J by 5 bases, 12 bases remained unmatched. The CDR3 sequence is 16 residues long. The CDR3 sequence is CASSFAGVRGEDTQYF. CDR3 DNA: TGTGCCAGCAGTTTTGCGGGAGTGAGGGGAGAAGATACGCAGTATTTT.

The V call is TRBV28, the J call TRBJ2-3, with D perhaps TRBD1 (6 bases). Germline CDR1 is MDHEN and CDR2 is SYDVKM. CDR3 length equals 15 residues. Trimming took off 5 bases at V and 0 bases at J, with 12 bases between the two ends. The CDR3 loop is CASSPGQTSTDTQYF. In nucleotides, the CDR3 is TGTGCCAGCAGTCCCGGACAGACTAGCACAGATACGCAGTATTTT.

J is TRBJ2-7 and V is TRBV6-2 or TRBV6-3; TRBD2 matches at 12 bases. The CDR3 is 14 residues long. The trim removed 6 bases at V and 2 bases at J, leaving 2 bases unmatched. The V gene's germline CDR1 is MNHEY and CDR2 SVGEGT. The DNA of the CDR3 is TGTGCCAGCAGGCTAGCGGGAGGGCCCTACGAGCAGTACGTC. Residues: CASRLAGGPYEQYV.

There are a few counts of this clonotype. This chain links TRBV12-3 or TRBV12-4 with TRBJ2-1; D is perhaps TRBD2 (5 bases). CDR3 length equals 14 residues. The V and J ends lost 6 bases and 3 bases respectively, with 12 bases between them. CDR3 nucleotide sequence: TGTGCCAGCAGGACATACGACTACTACAATGAGCAGTTCTTC. As protein: CASRTYDYYNEQFF.

The gene calls are TRBV7-9 and TRBJ2-7; D possibly corresponds to TRBD2 (5 bases). V dropped 5 bases and J dropped 5 bases, with 25 bases sitting between them. There are 17 residues in the CDR3. Germline CDR1 and CDR2: SEHNR and FQNEAQ (reference sequence). CDR3 nucleotides: TGTGCCAGCAGCCCAATGCCTAGGGTCCTAGCATCCCACGAGCAGTACGTC. Translating gives CASSPMPRVLASHEQYV.

This clonotype was found many times. The rearrangement links TRBV7-3 to TRBJ2-7; 8 nucleotides line up with TRBD1. The CDR3 sequence is 14 residues long. The V and J ends lost 5 bases and 6 bases, in that order; junction bases with no gene match: 9. Germline lookup yields CDR1 SGHTA and CDR2 FQGTGA. The CDR3 protein is CASSAGTGQSEQYF. The DNA for the CDR3 is TGTGCCAGCAGCGCCGGGACAGGACAATCCGAGCAGTACTTC.

This clonotype was counted ten times or more. The chain combines TRBV20-1 with TRBJ2-7; TRBD2 aligns across 14 bases. Germline V gene sequence: CDR1 DFQATT, CDR2 SNEGSKA (reference sequence). Trimming at V came to 1 base and at J to 4 bases, leaving 6 bases not matched to a gene. The CDR3 is 16 amino acids. The CDR3 DNA reads as TGCAGTGCTAGAGGCGGGACTAGCGGGAGTGGGTACGAGCAGTACTTC. Translating gives CSARGGTSGSGYEQYF.

This clonotype was recorded many times. This chain connects TRBV14 to TRBJ2-1; 11 bases match TRBD2. This CDR3 comprises 15 residues. The germline V gene has CDR1 SGHDN and CDR2 FVKESK. V lost 5 bases to trimming and J lost 7 bases; unmatched junction nucleotides: 7. The CDR3 region has the DNA TGTGCCAGCAGCTACACTAGCGGGAGTTATAATGAGCAGTTCTTC. Amino acids: CASSYTSGSYNEQFF.

Many counts were recorded for this clonotype. The rearrangement links TRBV4-3 to TRBJ2-3; 8 nucleotides agree with TRBD2. The CDR3 spans 16 residues. The ends lost 1 base at V and 1 base at J; junction bases unmatched: 4. The germline V gene encodes CDR1 LGHNA and CDR2 YSLEER. CDR3 region: CASSQGIAGRTDTQYF. The CDR3 nucleotides are TGCGCCAGCAGCCAAGGGATAGCGGGACGCACAGATACGCAGTATTTT.

The chain employs TRBV7-6 and TRBJ1-1, with D unclear. Per the germline V gene, CDR1 is SGHVS and CDR2 is FNYEAQ. The ends were cut back, 1 base at V and 5 bases at J, with 8 bases in the middle. The CDR3 runs 13 residues. Here the CDR3 reads CASSLDGGTEAFF. CDR3 nucleotides: TGTGCCAGCAGCTTAGATGGCGGAACTGAAGCTTTCTTT.